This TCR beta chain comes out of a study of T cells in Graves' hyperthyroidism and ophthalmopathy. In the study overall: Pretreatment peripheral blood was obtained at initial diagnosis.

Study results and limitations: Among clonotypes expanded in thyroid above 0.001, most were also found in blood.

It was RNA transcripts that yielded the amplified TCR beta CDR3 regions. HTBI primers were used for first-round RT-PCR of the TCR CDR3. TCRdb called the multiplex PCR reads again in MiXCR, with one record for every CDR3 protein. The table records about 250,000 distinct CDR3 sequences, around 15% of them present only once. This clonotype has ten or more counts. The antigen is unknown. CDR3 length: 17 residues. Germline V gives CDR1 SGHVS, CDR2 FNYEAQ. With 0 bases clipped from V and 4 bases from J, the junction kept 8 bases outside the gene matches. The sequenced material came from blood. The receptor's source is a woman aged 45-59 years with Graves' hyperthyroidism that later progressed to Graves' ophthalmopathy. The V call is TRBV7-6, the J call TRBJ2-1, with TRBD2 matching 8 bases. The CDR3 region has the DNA TGTGCCAGCAGCTTAGCCTGGGCTGGCGGGAGGTACAATGAGCAGTTCTTC. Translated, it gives CASSLAWAGGRYNEQFF.